This TCR beta chain was sequenced for a study of vaccination and CD4 T cells after COVID-19. Oncomine TCR Beta short-read sequencing was applied to DNA from cultured CD4+ T cells. TCRdb itself ran the PCR reads through MiXCR, one entry per CDR3 protein. Of thousands of distinct CDR3 sequences listed, 64% are singletons. Treatment: approximately nine-day PBMC culture with coronavirus spike peptide pools or control peptides (ViraFEST assay). About this clonotype: Its antigen is unidentified.

The sequence came from a human donor who had recovered from COVID-19. Sequenced: CD4+ T cells from blood, cultured in vitro.

The CDR3 bases are TGTGCCAGCAGTTACTCTAGCGGGGCGAGCTCCTACGAGCAGTACTTC. This codes for CASSYSSGASSYEQYF. V and J are TRBV6-5 and TRBJ2-7; 8 bases agree with TRBD2. V shed 0 bases and J 0 bases; nucleotides not matched to a gene: 4. CDR3 length: 16 amino acids. The germline CDR1 and CDR2 sequences are MNHEY and SVGAGI.